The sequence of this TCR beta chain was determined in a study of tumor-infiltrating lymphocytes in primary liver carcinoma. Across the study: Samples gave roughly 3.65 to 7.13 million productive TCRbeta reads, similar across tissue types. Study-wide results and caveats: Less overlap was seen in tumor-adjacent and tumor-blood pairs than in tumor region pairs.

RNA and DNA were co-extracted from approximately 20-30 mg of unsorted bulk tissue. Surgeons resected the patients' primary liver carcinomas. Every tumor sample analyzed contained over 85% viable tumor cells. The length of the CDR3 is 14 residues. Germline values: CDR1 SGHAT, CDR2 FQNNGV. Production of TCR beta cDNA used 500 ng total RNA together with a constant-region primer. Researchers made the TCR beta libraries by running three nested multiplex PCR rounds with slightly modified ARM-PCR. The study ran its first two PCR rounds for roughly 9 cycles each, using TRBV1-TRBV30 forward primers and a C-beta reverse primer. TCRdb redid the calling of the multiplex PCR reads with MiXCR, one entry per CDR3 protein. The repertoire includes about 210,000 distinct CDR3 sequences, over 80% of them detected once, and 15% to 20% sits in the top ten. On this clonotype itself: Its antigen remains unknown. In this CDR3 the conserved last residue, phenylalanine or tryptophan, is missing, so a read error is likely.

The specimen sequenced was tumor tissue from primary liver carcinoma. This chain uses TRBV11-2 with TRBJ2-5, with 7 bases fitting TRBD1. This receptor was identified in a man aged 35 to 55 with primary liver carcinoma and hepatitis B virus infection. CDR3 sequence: CASSLRGLQETQYI. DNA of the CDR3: TGTGCCAGCAGCTTAAGGGGGCTTCAAGAGACTCAGTACATC.